Listed below are T cell receptor beta chains from one sample, sequenced in a study of beta chain features in type 1 diabetes. The data were produced by immunoSEQ multiplex PCR, yet TCRdb's version contains in-frame clones alone and is incomplete. Altogether some 240,000 clones are present, roughly 17% being singletons, with the ten largest covering roughly 0.08%. The material sequenced was naive CD4+ T cells from blood. These receptors all stem from a man aged 25 to 40 with type 1 diabetes. Both conserved end residues are part of each CDR3. The D gene is left open where the match is weak. The size field is filled for only some rows; it gives once, few, many or a size class.

D gene: .; clone size: .; V gene: TRBV6-6; J gene: TRBJ2-3; CDR3 protein: CASSHRERIANTQYF; CDR3 DNA: TGTGCCAGCAGCCACAGGGAACGGATCGCGAATACGCAGTATTTT
D gene: .; clone size: .; V gene: TRBV5-1; J gene: TRBJ2-1; CDR3 protein: CASSPAQGNDEQFF; CDR3 DNA: TGCGCCAGCAGCCCGGCCCAGGGTAACGATGAGCAGTTCTTC
D gene: TRBD2; clone size: few; V gene: TRBV18; J gene: TRBJ2-5; CDR3 protein: CASSPPGTTQETQYF; CDR3 DNA: TGTGCCAGCTCACCACCTGGGACTACCCAAGAGACCCAGTACTTC
D gene: .; clone size: .; V gene: TRBV4-1; J gene: TRBJ1-2; CDR3 protein: CASSPLGYGYTF; CDR3 DNA: TGCGCCAGCAGCCCCCTTGGCTATGGCTACACCTTC
D gene: .; clone size: few; V gene: TRBV30; J gene: TRBJ1-5; CDR3 protein: CAWSKGPNNQPQHF; CDR3 DNA: TGTGCCTGGAGTAAGGGGCCAAACAATCAGCCCCAGCATTTT
D gene: .; clone size: once; V gene: TRBV20-1; J gene: TRBJ2-1; CDR3 protein: CSASRYNEQFF; CDR3 DNA: TGCAGTGCCTCACGTTACAATGAGCAGTTCTTC
D gene: .; clone size: .; V gene: TRBV9; J gene: TRBJ2-3; CDR3 protein: CASSVQGYEADTQYF; CDR3 DNA: TGTGCCAGCAGCGTACAGGGGTACGAGGCAGATACGCAGTATTTT
D gene: .; clone size: few; V gene: TRBV30; J gene: TRBJ2-5; CDR3 protein: CACNRQNQETQYF; CDR3 DNA: TGTGCCTGCAACAGGCAGAACCAAGAGACCCAGTACTTC
D gene: TRBD2; clone size: .; V gene: TRBV7-2; J gene: TRBJ2-1; CDR3 protein: CASSSLAGGPYGNEQFF; CDR3 DNA: TGTGCCAGCAGCTCCCTAGCGGGAGGGCCATATGGGAATGAGCAGTTCTTC
D gene: TRBD1; clone size: .; V gene: TRBV7-9; J gene: TRBJ2-5; CDR3 protein: CASSPTGYGGTQYF; CDR3 DNA: TGTGCCAGCAGCCCGACAGGGTATGGCGGGACCCAGTACTTC
D gene: .; clone size: .; V gene: TRBV30; J gene: TRBJ1-4; CDR3 protein: CAWSKQANEKLFF; CDR3 DNA: TGTGCCTGGAGTAAACAGGCTAATGAAAAACTGTTTTTT
D gene: .; clone size: few; V gene: TRBV29-1; J gene: TRBJ2-1; CDR3 protein: CSVYPGVTYNEQFF; CDR3 DNA: TGCAGCGTTTATCCGGGAGTTACATACAATGAGCAGTTCTTC
D gene: TRBD2; clone size: .; V gene: TRBV5-4; J gene: TRBJ2-7; CDR3 protein: CASSLAAGTHEQYF; CDR3 DNA: TGTGCCAGCAGCTTGGCAGCGGGAACGCACGAGCAGTACTTC
D gene: .; clone size: .; V gene: TRBV7-8; J gene: TRBJ2-7; CDR3 protein: CASSLVDKSGYEQYF; CDR3 DNA: TGTGCCAGCAGCTTAGTGGACAAGTCCGGCTACGAGCAGTACTTC
D gene: TRBD2; clone size: .; V gene: TRBV30; J gene: TRBJ2-1; CDR3 protein: CAWSLVGSGNRNEQFF; CDR3 DNA: TGTGCCTGGAGCCTCGTCGGGAGCGGGAATAGGAATGAGCAGTTCTTC
D gene: TRBD1; clone size: few; V gene: TRBV18; J gene: TRBJ2-7; CDR3 protein: CASTGQAYEQYF; CDR3 DNA: TGTGCCAGCACGGGACAGGCCTACGAGCAGTACTTC
D gene: TRBD1; clone size: .; V gene: TRBV28; J gene: TRBJ2-5; CDR3 protein: CASSPPGGEETQYF; CDR3 DNA: TGTGCCAGCAGTCCCCCAGGGGGAGAAGAGACCCAGTACTTC
D gene: .; clone size: .; V gene: TRBV7-2; J gene: TRBJ1-4; CDR3 protein: CASSLTGLGEKLFF; CDR3 DNA: TGTGCCAGCAGCCTTACAGGGCTAGGCGAAAAACTGTTTTTT
D gene: .; clone size: few; V gene: TRBV28; J gene: TRBJ1-1; CDR3 protein: CASSLERFDAFF; CDR3 DNA: TGTGCCAGCAGTTTAGAAAGGTTTGATGCTTTCTTT
D gene: .; clone size: few; V gene: TRBV28; J gene: TRBJ2-7; CDR3 protein: CASSLGYEQYF; CDR3 DNA: TGTGCCAGCAGTTTAGGATACGAGCAGTACTTC
D gene: .; clone size: few; V gene: TRBV6-6; J gene: TRBJ2-3; CDR3 protein: CASSSPGSLGHTQYF; CDR3 DNA: TGTGCCAGCAGTTCCCCGGGATCCCTGGGACATACGCAGTATTTT
D gene: TRBD1; clone size: few; V gene: TRBV7-7; J gene: TRBJ2-1; CDR3 protein: CASGQGANNEQFF; CDR3 DNA: TGTGCCAGTGGACAGGGGGCTAACAATGAGCAGTTCTTC
D gene: .; clone size: .; V gene: TRBV9; J gene: TRBJ2-5; CDR3 protein: CASSVDPGETQYF; CDR3 DNA: TGTGCCAGCAGCGTAGATCCTGGGGAGACCCAGTACTTC
D gene: .; clone size: .; V gene: TRBV7-9; J gene: TRBJ2-3; CDR3 protein: CASSLPPGRDTQYF; CDR3 DNA: TGTGCCAGCAGCTTACCGCCGGGCAGGGATACGCAGTATTTT
D gene: TRBD1; clone size: few; V gene: TRBV10-1; J gene: TRBJ2-7; CDR3 protein: CASSESKTGVYEQYF; CDR3 DNA: TGCGCCAGCAGTGAGTCGAAGACAGGGGTCTACGAGCAGTACTTC